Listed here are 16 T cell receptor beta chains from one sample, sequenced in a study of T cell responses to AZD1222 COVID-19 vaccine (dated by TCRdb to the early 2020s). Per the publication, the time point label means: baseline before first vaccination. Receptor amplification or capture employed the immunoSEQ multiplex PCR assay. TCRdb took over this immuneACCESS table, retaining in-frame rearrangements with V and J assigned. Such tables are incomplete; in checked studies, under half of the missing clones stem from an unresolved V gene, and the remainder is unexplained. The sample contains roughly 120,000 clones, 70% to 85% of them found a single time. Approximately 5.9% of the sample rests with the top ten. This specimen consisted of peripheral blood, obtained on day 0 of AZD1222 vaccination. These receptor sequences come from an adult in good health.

CDR3 sequence (DNA): TGTGCCAGCAGCTTAACGGCTCACAAGAACACTGAAGCTTTCTTT. Its protein product is CASSLTAHKNTEAFF. The chain has TRBV13 and TRBJ1-1; D gene unclear. The CDR3 consists of 15 residues. Germline assignment: CDR1 PRHDT and CDR2 FYEKMQ (reference sequence). V was trimmed by 2 bases and J by 1 base, leaving 11 bases between them. The variable domain in full, with the rest retrieved from reference TRBV13 and TRBJ1-1, is AAGVIQSPRHLIKEKRETATLKCYPIPRHDTVYWYQQGPGQDPQFLISFYEKMQSDKGSIPDRFSAQQFSDYHSELNMSSLELGDSALYFCASSLTAHKNTEAFFGQGTRLTVV.

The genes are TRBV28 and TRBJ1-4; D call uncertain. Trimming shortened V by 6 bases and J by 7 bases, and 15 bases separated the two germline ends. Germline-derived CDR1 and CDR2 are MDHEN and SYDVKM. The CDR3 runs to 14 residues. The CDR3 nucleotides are TGTGCCAGCAGAGAGTATGGGGTGGGTGAAAAACTGTTTTTT. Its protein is CASREYGVGEKLFF.

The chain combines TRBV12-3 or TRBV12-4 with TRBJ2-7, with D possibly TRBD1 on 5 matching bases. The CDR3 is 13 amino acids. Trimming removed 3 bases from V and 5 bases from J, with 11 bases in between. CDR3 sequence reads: CASSFLQGDEQYF. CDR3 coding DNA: TGTGCCAGCAGTTTTCTTCAGGGTGACGAGCAGTACTTC.

CDR3 sequence: CAGRGGIGEQYF. In nucleotides, the CDR3 is TGTGCCGGGCGTGGGGGAATAGGGGAGCAGTACTTC. V gene TRBV2 combines with J gene TRBJ2-7; D tentatively fits TRBD1 or TRBD2 (5 bases each). V lost 11 bases and J lost 7, with 18 bases in between. The germline CDR1 and CDR2 sequences are SNHLY and FYNNEI. The CDR3 is made up of 12 amino acids.

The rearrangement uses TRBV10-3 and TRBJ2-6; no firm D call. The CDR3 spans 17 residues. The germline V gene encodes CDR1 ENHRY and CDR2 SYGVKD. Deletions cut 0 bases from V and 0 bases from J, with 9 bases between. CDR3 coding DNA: TGTGCCATCAGTGAGTCAAGTGGACCCTCTGGGGCCAACGTCCTGACTTTC. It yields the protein CAISESSGPSGANVLTF.

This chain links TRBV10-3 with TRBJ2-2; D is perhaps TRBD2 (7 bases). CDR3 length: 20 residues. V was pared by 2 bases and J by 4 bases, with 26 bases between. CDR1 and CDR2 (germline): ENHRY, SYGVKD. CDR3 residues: CAISEQLLGAAGAATGELFF. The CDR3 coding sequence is TGTGCCATCAGTGAGCAACTACTTGGAGCGGCGGGGGCGGCCACCGGGGAGCTGTTTTTT.

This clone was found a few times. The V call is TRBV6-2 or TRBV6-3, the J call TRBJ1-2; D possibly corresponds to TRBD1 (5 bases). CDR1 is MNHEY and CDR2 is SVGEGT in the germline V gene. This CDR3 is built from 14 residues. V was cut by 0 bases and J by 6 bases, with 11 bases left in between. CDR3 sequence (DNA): TGTGCCAGCAGTTACTCTGAGCGGGGCGATGGCTACACCTTC. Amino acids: CASSYSERGDGYTF.

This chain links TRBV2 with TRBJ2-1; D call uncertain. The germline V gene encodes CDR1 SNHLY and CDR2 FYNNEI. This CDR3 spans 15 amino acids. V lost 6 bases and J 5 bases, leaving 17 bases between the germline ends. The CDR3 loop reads CASRPPRGVNNEQFF. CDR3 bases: TGTGCCAGCAGGCCCCCTAGAGGTGTTAACAATGAGCAGTTCTTC.

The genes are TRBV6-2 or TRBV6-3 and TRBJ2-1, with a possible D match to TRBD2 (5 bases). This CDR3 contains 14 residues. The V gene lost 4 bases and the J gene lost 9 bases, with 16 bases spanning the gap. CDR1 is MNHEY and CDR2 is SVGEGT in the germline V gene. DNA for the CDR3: TGTGCCAGCAGTTTGGCAAAAGGACGGGGTGAGCAGTTCTTC. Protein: CASSLAKGRGEQFF.

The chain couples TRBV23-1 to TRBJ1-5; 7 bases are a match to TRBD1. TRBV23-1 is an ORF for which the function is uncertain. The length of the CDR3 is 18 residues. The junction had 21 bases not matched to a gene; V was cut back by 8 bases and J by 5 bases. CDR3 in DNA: TGCGCCAGCCCCCACCGGGACAGCCCCGGAGGGGCTCATCAGCCCCAGCATTTT. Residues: CASPHRDSPGGAHQPQHF.

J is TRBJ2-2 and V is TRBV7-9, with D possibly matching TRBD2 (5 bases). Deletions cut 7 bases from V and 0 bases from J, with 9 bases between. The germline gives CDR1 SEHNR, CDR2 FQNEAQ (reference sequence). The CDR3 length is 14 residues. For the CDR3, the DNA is TGTGCCAGCATTTTCGGGACGAACACCGGGGAGCTGTTTTTT. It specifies CASIFGTNTGELFF.

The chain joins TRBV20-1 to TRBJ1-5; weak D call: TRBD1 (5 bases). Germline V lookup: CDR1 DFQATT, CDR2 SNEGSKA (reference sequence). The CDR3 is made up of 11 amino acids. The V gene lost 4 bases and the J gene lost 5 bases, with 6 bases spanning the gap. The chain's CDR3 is CSAIQDQPQHF. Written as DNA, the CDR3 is TGCAGTGCTATACAGGATCAGCCCCAGCATTTT.

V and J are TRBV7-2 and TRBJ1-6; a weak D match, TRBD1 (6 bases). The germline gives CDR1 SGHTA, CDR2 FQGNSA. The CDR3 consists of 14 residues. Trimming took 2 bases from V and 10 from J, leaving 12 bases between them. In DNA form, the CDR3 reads TGTGCCAGCAGCTTACAGGGGATGGAATCACCCCTCCACTTT. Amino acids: CASSLQGMESPLHF.

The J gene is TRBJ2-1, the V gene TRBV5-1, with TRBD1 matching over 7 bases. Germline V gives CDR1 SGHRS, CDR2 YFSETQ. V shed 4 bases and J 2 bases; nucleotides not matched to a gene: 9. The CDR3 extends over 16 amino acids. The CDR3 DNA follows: TGCGCCAGCAGCACCACCCCCAGGGGGACCTACAATGAGCAGTTCTTC. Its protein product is CASSTTPRGTYNEQFF.

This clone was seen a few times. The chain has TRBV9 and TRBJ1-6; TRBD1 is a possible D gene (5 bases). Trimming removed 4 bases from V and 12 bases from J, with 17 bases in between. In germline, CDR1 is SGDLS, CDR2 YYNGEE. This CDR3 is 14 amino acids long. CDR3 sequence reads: CASSLDLRGLPLHF. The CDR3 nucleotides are TGTGCCAGCAGCCTAGACTTACGGGGACTACCCCTCCACTTT.

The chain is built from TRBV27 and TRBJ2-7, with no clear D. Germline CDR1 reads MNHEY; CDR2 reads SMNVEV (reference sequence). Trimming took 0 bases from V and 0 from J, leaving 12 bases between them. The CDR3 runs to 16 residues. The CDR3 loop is CASSLSSRVSSYEQYF. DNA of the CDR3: TGTGCCAGCAGTTTATCGAGTCGCGTCAGCTCCTACGAGCAGTACTTC.